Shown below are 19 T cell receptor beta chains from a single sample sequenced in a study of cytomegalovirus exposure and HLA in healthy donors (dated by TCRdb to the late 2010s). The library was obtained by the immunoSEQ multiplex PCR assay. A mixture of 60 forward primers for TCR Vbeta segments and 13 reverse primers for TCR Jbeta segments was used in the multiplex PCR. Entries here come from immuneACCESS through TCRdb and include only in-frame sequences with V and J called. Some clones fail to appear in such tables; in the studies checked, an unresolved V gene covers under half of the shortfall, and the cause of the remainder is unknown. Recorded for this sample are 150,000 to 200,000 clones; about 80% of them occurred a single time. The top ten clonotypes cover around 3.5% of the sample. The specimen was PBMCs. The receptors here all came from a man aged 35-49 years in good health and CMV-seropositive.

CDR3 protein: CATRETGGVETQYF. Here the CDR3 DNA reads TGTGCCACCAGAGAGACAGGGGGCGTAGAGACCCAGTACTTC. The chain is built from TRBV15 and TRBJ2-5; 10 bases agree with TRBD1. This CDR3 comprises 14 residues. Trimming removed 6 bases from V and 4 bases from J; junction bases left unmatched: 5. CDR1 is LNHNV and CDR2 is YYDKDF in the germline V gene (reference sequence). Supplemented by reference TRBV15 and TRBJ2-5, the full variable domain reads DAMVIQNPRYQVTQFGKPVTLSCSQTLNHNVMYWYQQKSSQAPKLLFHYYDKDFNNEADTPDNFQSRRPNTSFCFLDIRSPGLGDTAMYLCATRETGGVETQYFGPGTRLLVL.

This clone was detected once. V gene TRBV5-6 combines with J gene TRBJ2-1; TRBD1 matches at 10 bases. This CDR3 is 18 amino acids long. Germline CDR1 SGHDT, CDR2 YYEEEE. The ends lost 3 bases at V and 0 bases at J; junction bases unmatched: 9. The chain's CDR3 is CASSSGTGAPLSYNEQFF. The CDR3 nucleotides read TGTGCCAGCAGCTCCGGGACAGGGGCCCCCCTCTCCTACAATGAGCAGTTCTTC.

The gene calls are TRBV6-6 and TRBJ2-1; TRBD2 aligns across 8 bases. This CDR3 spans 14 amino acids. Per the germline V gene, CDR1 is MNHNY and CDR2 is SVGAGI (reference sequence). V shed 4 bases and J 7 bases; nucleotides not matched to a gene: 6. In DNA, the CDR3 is TGTGCCAGCAGTTCCCCGGGACTAGGTAATGAGCAGTTCTTC. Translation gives CASSSPGLGNEQFF.

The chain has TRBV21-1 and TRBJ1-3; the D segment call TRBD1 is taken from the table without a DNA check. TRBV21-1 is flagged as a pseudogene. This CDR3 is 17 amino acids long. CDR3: CASSPTGRQGEANTIYF. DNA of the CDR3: TGTGCCAGCAGCCCCACGGGAAGACAGGGGGAAGCGAACACCATATATTTT.

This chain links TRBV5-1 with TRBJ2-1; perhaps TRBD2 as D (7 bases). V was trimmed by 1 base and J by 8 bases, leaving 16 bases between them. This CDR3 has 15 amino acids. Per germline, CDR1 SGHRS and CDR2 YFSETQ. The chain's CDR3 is CASSLRGLAVDEQFF. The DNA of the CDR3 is TGCGCCAGCAGCTTGCGGGGGCTAGCGGTTGATGAGCAGTTCTTC.

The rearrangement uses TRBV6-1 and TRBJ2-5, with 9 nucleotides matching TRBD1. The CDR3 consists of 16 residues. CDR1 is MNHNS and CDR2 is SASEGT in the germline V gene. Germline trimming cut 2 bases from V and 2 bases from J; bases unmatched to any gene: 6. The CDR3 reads CASSERPTGGQETQYF. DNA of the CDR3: TGTGCCAGCAGTGAACGCCCGACAGGGGGACAAGAGACCCAGTACTTC.

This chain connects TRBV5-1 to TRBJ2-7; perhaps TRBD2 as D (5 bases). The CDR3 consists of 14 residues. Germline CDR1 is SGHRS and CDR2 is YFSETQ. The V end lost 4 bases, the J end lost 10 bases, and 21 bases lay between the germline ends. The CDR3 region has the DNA TGCGCCAGCAGCGGCGGGTCGGCCTACGAACAACAGTACTTC. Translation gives CASSGGSAYEQQYF.

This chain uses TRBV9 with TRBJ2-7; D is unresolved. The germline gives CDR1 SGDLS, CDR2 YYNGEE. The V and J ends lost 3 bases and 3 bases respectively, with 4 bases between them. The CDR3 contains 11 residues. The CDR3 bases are TGTGCCAGCAGCGCCGGCTACGAGCAGTACTTC. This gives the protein CASSAGYEQYF.

CDR3 loop: CASSQAGQDSGNTIYF. In nucleotides, the CDR3 is TGTGCCAGCAGCCAAGCTGGACAAGACTCTGGAAACACCATATATTTT. The chain carries TRBV4-2 and TRBJ1-3; a possible D gene is TRBD1 (5 bases). This CDR3 region has 16 residues. V lost 1 base and J 0 bases, leaving 10 bases between the germline ends. Germline loops: CDR1 LGHNA, CDR2 YNFKEQ.

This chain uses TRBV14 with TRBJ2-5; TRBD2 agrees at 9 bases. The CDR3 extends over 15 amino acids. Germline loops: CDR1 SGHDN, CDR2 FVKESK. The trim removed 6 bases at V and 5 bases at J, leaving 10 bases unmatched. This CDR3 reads CASRSSGSPRETQYF. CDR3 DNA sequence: TGTGCCAGCAGAAGTAGCGGGAGCCCGCGGGAGACCCAGTACTTC.

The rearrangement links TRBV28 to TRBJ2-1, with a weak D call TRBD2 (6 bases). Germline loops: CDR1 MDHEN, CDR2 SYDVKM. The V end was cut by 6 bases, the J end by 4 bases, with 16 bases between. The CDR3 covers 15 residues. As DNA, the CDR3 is TGTGCCAGCAGCCCAGCGGGTAGCCCTTACAATGAGCAGTTCTTC. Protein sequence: CASSPAGSPYNEQFF.

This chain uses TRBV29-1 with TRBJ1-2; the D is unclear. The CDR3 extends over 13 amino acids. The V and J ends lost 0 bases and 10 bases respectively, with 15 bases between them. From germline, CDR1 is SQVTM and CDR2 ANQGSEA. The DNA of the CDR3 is TGCAGCGTTGAAGAGAGGTTGTCCTTGGCCTACACCTTC. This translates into CSVEERLSLAYTF.

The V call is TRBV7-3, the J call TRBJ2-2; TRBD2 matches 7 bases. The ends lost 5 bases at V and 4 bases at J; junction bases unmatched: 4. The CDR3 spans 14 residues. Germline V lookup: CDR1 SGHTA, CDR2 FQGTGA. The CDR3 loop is CASSRGGPTGELFF. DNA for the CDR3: TGTGCCAGCAGCCGGGGAGGGCCCACCGGGGAGCTGTTTTTT.

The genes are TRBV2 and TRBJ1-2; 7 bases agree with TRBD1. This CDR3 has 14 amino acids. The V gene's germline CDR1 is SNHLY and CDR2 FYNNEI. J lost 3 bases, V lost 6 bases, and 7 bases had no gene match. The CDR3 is CASRTGSVDYGYTF. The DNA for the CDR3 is TGTGCCAGCAGGACAGGGAGTGTTGACTATGGCTACACCTTC.

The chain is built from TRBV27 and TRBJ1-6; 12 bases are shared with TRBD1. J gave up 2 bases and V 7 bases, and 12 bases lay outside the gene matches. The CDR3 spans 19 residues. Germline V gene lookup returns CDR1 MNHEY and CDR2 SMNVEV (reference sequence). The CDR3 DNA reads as TGTGCCAGCACCTATTCCGGGACAGGGGGCCGGACCTATAATTCACCCCTCCACTTT. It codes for CASTYSGTGGRTYNSPLHF.

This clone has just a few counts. CDR3 sequence reads: CASSSRTGKANYGYTF. CDR3 bases: TGTGCCAGTAGTAGCCGAACAGGGAAAGCTAACTATGGCTACACCTTC. The chain is built from TRBV19 and TRBJ1-2; TRBD1 might be the D (6 bases). The CDR3 covers 16 residues. The germline gives CDR1 LNHDA, CDR2 SQIVND (reference sequence). Deletions cut 4 bases from V and 0 bases from J, with 15 bases between.

This CDR3 reads CASSQSSGRIYEQYF. CDR3 DNA sequence: TGCGCCAGCAGTCAATCTAGCGGGAGAATATACGAGCAGTACTTC. This rearrangement joins TRBV23-1 to TRBJ2-7, with TRBD2 matching over 9 bases. TRBV23-1 is sorted into the ORF group, with uncertain function. V was clipped by 0 bases and J by 4 bases; unmatched bases: 4. CDR3 length: 15 residues.

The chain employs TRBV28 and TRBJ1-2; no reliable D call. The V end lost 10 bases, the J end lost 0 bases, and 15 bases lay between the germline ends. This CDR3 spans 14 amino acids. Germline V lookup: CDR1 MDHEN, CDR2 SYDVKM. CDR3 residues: CATSTGSTNYGYTF. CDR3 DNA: TGTGCCACCTCTACCGGGTCCACTAACTATGGCTACACCTTC.

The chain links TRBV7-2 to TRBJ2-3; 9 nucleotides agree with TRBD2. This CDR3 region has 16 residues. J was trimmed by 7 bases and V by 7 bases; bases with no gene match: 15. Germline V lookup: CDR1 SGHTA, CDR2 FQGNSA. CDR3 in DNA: TGTGCCAGCACTTTGGCTACGGCGGGGGGGGGATATACGCAGTATTTT. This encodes CASTLATAGGGYTQYF.